The clone carrying this TCR beta chain was observed a handful of times. This sample was included in a study of patients and donors after allogeneic stem cell transplantation. The CDR3 runs to 13 residues. In germline, CDR1 is SGHTA, CDR2 FQGTGA. V was pared by 3 bases and J by 9 bases, with 5 bases of the junction left unmatched. TCRdb called the RT-PCR reads again in MiXCR, with one record for every CDR3 protein. The sample contains 150,000 to 200,000 distinct CDR3 sequences, approximately 24% of which appear only once. Material: blood, either unsorted or a sorted T cell fraction (not recorded which). The rearrangement links TRBV7-3 to TRBJ2-1, with 7 positions matching TRBD1. This sequence was found in a human donor who was either an allogeneic HSCT recipient or a stem cell or donor lymphocyte infusion donor (not recorded which). It is not recorded whose cells these are; they may come from a transplant donor. In DNA, the CDR3 is TGTGCCAGCAGCTTGACAGGGTATTTTGAGCAGTTCTTC. Translation: CASSLTGYFEQFF.